This T cell receptor (beta chain) was retrieved from a study of beta chain features in type 1 diabetes. Notes on the study in general: TCRB CDR3s were moderately but significantly shorter in Type 1 diabetes patients in all four CD4+ subsets. Lower insertion and higher deletion counts appeared at VDJ junctions in type 1 diabetes patients.

Sorted CD4+ subsets: naive, central memory, regulatory, stem cell-like memory (CD45RO/CCR7/CD25/CD127/CD95/CD27 panel). Sequenced material consisted of expressed TCRB transcripts (all of the isolated RNA was reverse transcribed). Method: immunoSEQ multiplex PCR; TCRdb's copy keeps in-frame clones and lacks some. The data show hundreds of thousands of clones, 15% to 20% seen once. There are a few counts of this clone. No antigen is known for it. There are 15 residues in the CDR3. Trimming cost V 5 bases and J 6 bases, with 20 bases left between them. Germline-derived CDR1 and CDR2 are SEHNR and FQNEAQ (reference sequence).

Sequenced: naive CD4+ T cells from blood. The TCR comes from a woman younger than 35 in good health. The chain has TRBV7-9 and TRBJ2-7, with D perhaps matching TRBD1 or TRBD2 (5 bases each). The CDR3 nucleotides read TGTGCCAGCAGCCTTACCGGGACCAGGGCCCGCGAGCAGTACTTC. This gives the protein CASSLTGTRAREQYF.